This TCR beta chain was recorded in a study of high-grade serous ovarian cancer treatment subgroups. Profiled with immunoSEQ multiplex PCR; TCRdb holds only in-frame clones, not every one. The data contain approximately 40,000 clones, around three quarters of them singletons. This clone came up once. Its specificity is not known. Germline CDR1 is SGHTA and CDR2 is FQGTGA. With 5 bases removed from V and 6 bases from J, the gap between germline ends came to 11 bases. This CDR3 is built from 13 residues. The tumor samples were collected prior to definitive surgery or chemotherapy. General study findings and limits: Same-patient tumor repertoires overlapped at roughly 0.1 to 0.85; different patients barely overlapped. Spatial context was lost because tumors were sequenced in bulk.

The chain combines TRBV7-3 with TRBJ2-1; D unclear. Sequencing was carried out using tumor tissue. This clonotype was sampled from a human donor with high-grade serous ovarian cancer. CDR3 region: CASSEVRGNEQFF. In nucleotides, the CDR3 is TGTGCCAGCAGCGAGGTCCGTGGCAATGAGCAGTTCTTC.